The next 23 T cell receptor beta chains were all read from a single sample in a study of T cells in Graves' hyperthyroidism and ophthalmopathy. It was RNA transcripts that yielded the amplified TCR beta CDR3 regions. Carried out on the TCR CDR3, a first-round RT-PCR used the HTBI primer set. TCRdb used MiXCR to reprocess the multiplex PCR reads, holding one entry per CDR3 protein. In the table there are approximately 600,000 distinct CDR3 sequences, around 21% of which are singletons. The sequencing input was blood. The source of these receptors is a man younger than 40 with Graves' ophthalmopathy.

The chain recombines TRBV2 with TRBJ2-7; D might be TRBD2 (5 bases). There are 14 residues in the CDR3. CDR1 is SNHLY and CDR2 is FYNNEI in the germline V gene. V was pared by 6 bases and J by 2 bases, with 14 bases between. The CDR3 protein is CASSRFMGAYEQYF. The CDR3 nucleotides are TGTGCCAGCAGCAGGTTTATGGGAGCCTACGAGCAGTACTTC.

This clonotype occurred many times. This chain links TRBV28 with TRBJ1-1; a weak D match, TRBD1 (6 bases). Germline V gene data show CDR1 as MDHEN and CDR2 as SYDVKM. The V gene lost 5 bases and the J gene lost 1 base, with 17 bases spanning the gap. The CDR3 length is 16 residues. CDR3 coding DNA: TGTGCCAGCAGTCCACAGGGTGATTATGCGAACACTGAAGCTTTCTTT. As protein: CASSPQGDYANTEAFF.

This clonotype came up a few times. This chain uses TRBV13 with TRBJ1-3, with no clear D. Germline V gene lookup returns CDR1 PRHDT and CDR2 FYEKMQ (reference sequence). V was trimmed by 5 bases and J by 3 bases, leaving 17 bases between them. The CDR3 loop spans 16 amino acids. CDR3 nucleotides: TGTGCCAGCAGCCCACAACCGACAAGGGTTGGAAACACCATATATTTT. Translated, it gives CASSPQPTRVGNTIYF.

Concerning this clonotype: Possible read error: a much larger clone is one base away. The CDR3 bases are TGTGCCAGCAGCCGACTAGCGGGAGGGAGCACAGATACGCAGTGTTTT. This codes for CASSRLAGGSTDTQCF. The V call is TRBV28, the J call TRBJ2-3; the match to TRBD2 covers 14 bases. Looked up from germline, CDR1 is MDHEN and CDR2 is SYDVKM. The CDR3 has 16 residues.

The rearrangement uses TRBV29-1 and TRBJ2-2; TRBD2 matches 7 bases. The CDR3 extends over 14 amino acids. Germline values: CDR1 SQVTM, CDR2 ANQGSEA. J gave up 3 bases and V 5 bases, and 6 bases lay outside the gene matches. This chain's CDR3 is CSVTGGSDTGELFF. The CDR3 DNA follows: TGCAGCGTTACCGGGGGGAGTGACACCGGGGAGCTGTTTTTT.

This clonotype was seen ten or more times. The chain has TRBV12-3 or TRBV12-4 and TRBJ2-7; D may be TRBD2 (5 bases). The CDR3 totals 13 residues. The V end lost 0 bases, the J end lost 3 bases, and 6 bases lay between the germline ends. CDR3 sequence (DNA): TGTGCCAGCAGTTTAGCGGAGGTCTACGAGCAGTACTTC. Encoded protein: CASSLAEVYEQYF.

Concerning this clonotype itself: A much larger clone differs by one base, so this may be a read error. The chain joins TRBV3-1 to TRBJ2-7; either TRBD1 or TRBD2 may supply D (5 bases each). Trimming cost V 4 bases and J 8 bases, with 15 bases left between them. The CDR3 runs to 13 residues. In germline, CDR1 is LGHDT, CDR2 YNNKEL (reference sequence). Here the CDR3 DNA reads TGTGCCAGCAGCCCGGGACCCGTCGGCAAGCAGTACTTC. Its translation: CASSPGPVGKQYF.

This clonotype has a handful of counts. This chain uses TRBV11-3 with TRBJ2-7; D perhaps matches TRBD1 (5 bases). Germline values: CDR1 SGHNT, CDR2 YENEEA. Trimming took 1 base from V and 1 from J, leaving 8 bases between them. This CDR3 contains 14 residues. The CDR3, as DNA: TGTGCCAGCAGCTTAGCACAGGATTCCTACGAGCAGTACTTC. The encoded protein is CASSLAQDSYEQYF.

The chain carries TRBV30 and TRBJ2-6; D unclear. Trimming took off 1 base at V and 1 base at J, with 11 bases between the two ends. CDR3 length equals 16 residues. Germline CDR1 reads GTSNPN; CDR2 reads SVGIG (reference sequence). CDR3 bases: TGTGCCTGGAGTGCCCTTATGAGTTCTGGGGCCAACGTCCTGACTTTC. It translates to CAWSALMSSGANVLTF. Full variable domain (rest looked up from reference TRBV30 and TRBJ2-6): SQTIHQWPATLVQPVGSPLSLECTVEGTSNPNLYWYRQAAGRGLQLLFYSVGIGQISSEVPQNLSASRPQDRQFILSSKKLLLSDSGFYLCAWSALMSSGANVLTFGAGSRLTVL.

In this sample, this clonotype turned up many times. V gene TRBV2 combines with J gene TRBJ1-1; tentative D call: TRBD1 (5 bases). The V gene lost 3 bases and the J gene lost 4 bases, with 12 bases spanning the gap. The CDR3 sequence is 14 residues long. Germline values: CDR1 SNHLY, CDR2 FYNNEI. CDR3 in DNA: TGTGCCAGCAGTGACTTGGGGGGAGGCACTGAAGCTTTCTTT. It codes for CASSDLGGGTEAFF.

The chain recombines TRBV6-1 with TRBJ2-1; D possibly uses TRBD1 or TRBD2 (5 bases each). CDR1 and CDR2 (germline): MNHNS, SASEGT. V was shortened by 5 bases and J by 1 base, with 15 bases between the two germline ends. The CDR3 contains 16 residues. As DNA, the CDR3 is TGTGCCAGCAGTAGGGCCGGGACCTCGTCCTACAATGAGCAGTTCTTC. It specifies CASSRAGTSSYNEQFF.

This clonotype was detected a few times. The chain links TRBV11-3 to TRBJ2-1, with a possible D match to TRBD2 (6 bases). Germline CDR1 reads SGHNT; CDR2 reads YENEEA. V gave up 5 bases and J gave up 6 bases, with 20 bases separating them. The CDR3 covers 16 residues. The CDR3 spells CASSVGGGDSTNEQFF. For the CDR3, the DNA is TGTGCCAGCAGCGTAGGAGGCGGGGATTCTACCAATGAGCAGTTCTTC.

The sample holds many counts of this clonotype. CDR3 sequence: CASRPREELYNEQFF. The CDR3 coding sequence is TGCGCCAGCAGACCGCGGGAGGAGCTCTACAATGAGCAGTTCTTC. The V call is TRBV5-1, the J call TRBJ2-1; TRBD2 agrees at 8 bases. Germline V gives CDR1 SGHRS, CDR2 YFSETQ. J gave up 3 bases and V 5 bases, and 7 bases lay outside the gene matches. The CDR3 length is 15 residues.

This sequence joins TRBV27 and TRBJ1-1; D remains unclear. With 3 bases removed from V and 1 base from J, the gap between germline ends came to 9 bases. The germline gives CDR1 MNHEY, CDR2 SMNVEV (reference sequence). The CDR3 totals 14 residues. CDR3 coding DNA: TGTGCCAGCAGTTTGCAACGACAGAACACTGAAGCTTTCTTT. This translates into CASSLQRQNTEAFF.

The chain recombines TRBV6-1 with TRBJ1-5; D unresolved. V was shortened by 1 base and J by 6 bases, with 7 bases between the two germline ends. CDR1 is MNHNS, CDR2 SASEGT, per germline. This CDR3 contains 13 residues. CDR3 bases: TGTGCCAGCAGTGAAGGGCGTGTTCAGCCCCAGCATTTT. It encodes CASSEGRVQPQHF.

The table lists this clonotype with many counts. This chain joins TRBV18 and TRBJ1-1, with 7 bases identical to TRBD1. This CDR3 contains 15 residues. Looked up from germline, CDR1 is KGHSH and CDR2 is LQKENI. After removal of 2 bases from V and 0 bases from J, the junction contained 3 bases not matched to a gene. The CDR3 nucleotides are TGTGCCAGCTCACCAGCCACAGGGGTGAACACTGAAGCTTTCTTT. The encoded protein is CASSPATGVNTEAFF.

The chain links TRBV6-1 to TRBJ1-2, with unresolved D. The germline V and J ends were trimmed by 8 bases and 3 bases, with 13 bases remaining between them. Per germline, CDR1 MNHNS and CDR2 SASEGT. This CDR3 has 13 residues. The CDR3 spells CASYPGNYYGYTF. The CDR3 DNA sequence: TGTGCCAGCTACCCGGGAAACTACTATGGCTACACCTTC.

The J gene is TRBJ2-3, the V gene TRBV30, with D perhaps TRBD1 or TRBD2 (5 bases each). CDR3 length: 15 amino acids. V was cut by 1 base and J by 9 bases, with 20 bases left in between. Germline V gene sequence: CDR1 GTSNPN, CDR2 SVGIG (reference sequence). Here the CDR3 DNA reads TGTGCCTGGAGTGAAGGGGACCTTCGAGGAGGCACGCAGTATTTT. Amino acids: CAWSEGDLRGGTQYF.

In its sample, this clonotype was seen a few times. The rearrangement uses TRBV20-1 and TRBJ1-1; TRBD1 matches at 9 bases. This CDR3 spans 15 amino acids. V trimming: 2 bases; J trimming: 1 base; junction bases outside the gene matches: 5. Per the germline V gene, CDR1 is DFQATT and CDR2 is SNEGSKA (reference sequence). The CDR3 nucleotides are TGCAGTGCTAGACGGGACAGGGCCGGGAACACTGAAGCTTTCTTT. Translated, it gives CSARRDRAGNTEAFF.

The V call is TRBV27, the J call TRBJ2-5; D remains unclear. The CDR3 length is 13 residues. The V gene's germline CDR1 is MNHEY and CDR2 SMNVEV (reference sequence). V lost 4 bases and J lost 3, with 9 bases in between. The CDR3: CASSYRAEETQYF. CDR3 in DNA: TGTGCCAGCAGTTATCGGGCGGAAGAGACCCAGTACTTC.

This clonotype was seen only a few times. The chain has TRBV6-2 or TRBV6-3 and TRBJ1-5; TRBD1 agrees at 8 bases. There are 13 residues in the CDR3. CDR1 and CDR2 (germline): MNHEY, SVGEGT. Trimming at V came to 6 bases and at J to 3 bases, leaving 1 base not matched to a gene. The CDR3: CASRQGANQPQHF. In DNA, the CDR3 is TGTGCCAGCAGGCAGGGGGCCAATCAGCCCCAGCATTTT.

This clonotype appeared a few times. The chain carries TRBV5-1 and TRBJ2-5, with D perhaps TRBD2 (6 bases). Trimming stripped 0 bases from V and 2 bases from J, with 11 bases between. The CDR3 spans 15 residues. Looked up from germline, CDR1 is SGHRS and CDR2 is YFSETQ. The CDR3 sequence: CASSLAGTPQETQYF. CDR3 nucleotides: TGCGCCAGCAGCTTGGCCGGGACTCCACAAGAGACCCAGTACTTC.

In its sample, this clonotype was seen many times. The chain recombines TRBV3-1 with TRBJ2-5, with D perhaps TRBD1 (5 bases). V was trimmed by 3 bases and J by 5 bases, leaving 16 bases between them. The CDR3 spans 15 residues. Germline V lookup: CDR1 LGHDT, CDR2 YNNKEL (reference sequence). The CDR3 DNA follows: TGTGCCAGCAGCCAGAACGCAGGGTTGCGGGAGACCCAGTACTTC. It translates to CASSQNAGLRETQYF.